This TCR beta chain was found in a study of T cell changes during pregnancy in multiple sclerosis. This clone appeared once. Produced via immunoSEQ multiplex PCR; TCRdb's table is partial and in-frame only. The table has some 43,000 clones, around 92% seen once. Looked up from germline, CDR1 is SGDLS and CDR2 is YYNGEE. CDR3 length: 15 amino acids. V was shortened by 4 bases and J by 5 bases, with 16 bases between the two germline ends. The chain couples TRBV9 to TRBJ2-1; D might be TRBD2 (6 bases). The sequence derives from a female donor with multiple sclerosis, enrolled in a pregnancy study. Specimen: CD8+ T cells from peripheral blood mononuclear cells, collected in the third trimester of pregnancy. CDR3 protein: CASSPGGSYHNEQFF. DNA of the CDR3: TGTGCCAGCAGCCCCGGAGGGTCTTACCACAATGAGCAGTTCTTC.